The rows below give T cell receptor beta chains drawn from one sample of a study of identical twins. TCRdb reanalysed the 5' RACE reads using MiXCR and keeps one entry per CDR3 protein. The data contain 300,000 to 400,000 distinct CDR3 sequences, 9% to 15% of them singletons. The same data also contributed to another study, on yellow fever vaccine responses in identical twins.

Source material: CD8+ T cells sorted from blood. The receptors were sampled from a woman between 18 and 30 years old in good health. Each CDR3 is given with its conserved first and last residue. The D gene is left open where the match is weak. Some rows mark clone size as missing; the rest say once, few, many or name a class of expanded clone.

cdr3_aa | cdr3_nt | v_call | d_call | j_call | clone_size
CASYGGVYGYTF | TGTGCCAGCTATGGGGGCGTCTATGGCTACACCTTC | TRBV28 | . | TRBJ1-2 | few
CSASGTGDRGYEQYF | TGCAGTGCTAGCGGGACAGGGGATCGGGGCTACGAGCAGTACTTC | TRBV20-1 | TRBD1 | TRBJ2-7 | .
CASTAGGNEQFF | TGTGCCAGCACGGCAGGGGGGAATGAGCAGTTCTTC | TRBV12-3/TRBV12-4 | . | TRBJ2-1 | many
CATSRDGQGAGGTEAFF | TGTGCCACCAGCAGAGATGGACAGGGGGCGGGAGGCACTGAAGCTTTCTTT | TRBV15 | TRBD1 | TRBJ1-1 | .
CSGLTGGRDYGYTF | TGCAGCGGACTTACAGGCGGCCGGGACTATGGCTACACCTTC | TRBV29-1 | . | TRBJ1-2 | many
CASSGAGGPNEQFF | TGTGCCAGCAGTGGAGCGGGGGGGCCAAATGAGCAGTTCTTC | TRBV12-3/TRBV12-4 | TRBD2 | TRBJ2-1 | .
CASSLKGPGGYTEAFF | TGTGCCAGCAGCTTAAAGGGGCCAGGGGGCTACACTGAAGCTTTCTTT | TRBV7-9 | TRBD1 | TRBJ1-1 | few
CASTRAGYNEQFF | TGTGCCAGCACGAGGGCCGGGTACAATGAGCAGTTCTTC | TRBV5-6 | . | TRBJ2-1 | few
CAFSLETGRKWAYNEQFF | TGTGCCTTCAGTTTAGAGACAGGGCGTAAATGGGCCTACAATGAGCAGTTCTTC | TRBV28 | TRBD1 | TRBJ2-1 | .
CASSLAGFDEQYF | TGCGCCAGCAGCTTGGCCGGGTTCGACGAGCAGTACTTC | TRBV5-1 | . | TRBJ2-7 | few
CASSSRDRNYEQYF | TGTGCCAGCAGCTCCCGGGACAGGAACTACGAGCAGTACTTC | TRBV7-9 | TRBD1 | TRBJ2-7 | .
CASSQTGRPSSTDTQYF | TGTGCCAGCAGCCAGACGGGACGTCCTTCTAGCACAGATACGCAGTATTTT | TRBV7-9 | . | TRBJ2-3 | .
CASSPDGSDYGYTF | TGTGCCAGCAGCCCTGACGGGTCCGACTATGGCTACACCTTC | TRBV6-1 | . | TRBJ1-2 | few
CASRRYTYYGYTF | TGTGCCAGCAGGCGTTATACCTACTATGGCTACACCTTC | TRBV7-9 | . | TRBJ1-2 | few
CASKGSRGGRDTQYF | TGTGCCAGCAAGGGGTCGAGAGGGGGCAGAGATACGCAGTATTTT | TRBV2 | TRBD1 | TRBJ2-3 | few
CASSQEPPGNTDTQYF | TGTGCCAGCAGCCAAGAGCCACCAGGGAACACAGATACGCAGTATTTT | TRBV3-1 | . | TRBJ2-3 | .
CASSILAGDQETQYF | TGTGCCAGCAGCATTCTAGCGGGCGACCAAGAGACCCAGTACTTC | TRBV7-3 | TRBD2 | TRBJ2-5 | few
CASSQGVWDRGLHEQYF | TGTGCCAGCAGCCAAGGGGTTTGGGACAGGGGGCTCCACGAGCAGTACTTC | TRBV4-2 | TRBD1 | TRBJ2-7 | few
CASSTGPNTGELFF | TGTGCCAGCAGCACGGGACCAAACACCGGGGAGCTGTTTTTT | TRBV12-3/TRBV12-4 | . | TRBJ2-2 | many
CATRFGYNEQYF | TGTGCCACCCGGTTTGGGTACAACGAGCAGTACTTC | TRBV28 | . | TRBJ2-7 | few
CASSPGTAEAFF | TGCGCCAGCAGCCCAGGGACGGCTGAAGCTTTCTTT | TRBV5-1 | . | TRBJ1-1 | few
CASSPRIQQETQYF | TGTGCCAGCAGCCCCCGCATACAACAAGAGACCCAGTACTTC | TRBV9 | . | TRBJ2-5 | .
CASTIDDGGSYEQYF | TGTGCCAGCACGATAGACGACGGCGGGAGTTACGAGCAGTACTTC | TRBV2 | TRBD2 | TRBJ2-7 | .
CASSTRGNPGYNEQFF | TGTGCCAGCAGCACAAGGGGCAACCCGGGTTACAATGAGCAGTTCTTC | TRBV11-3 | . | TRBJ2-1 | few
CASSPTYGETQYF | TGTGCCAGCAGCCCGACCTACGGGGAGACCCAGTACTTC | TRBV13 | . | TRBJ2-5 | few
CASSLSHSTDTQYF | TGTGCCAGCAGCTTATCCCACAGCACAGATACGCAGTATTTT | TRBV7-9 | . | TRBJ2-3 | .
CASSQDRAANYGYTF | TGCGCCAGCAGCCAAGATAGGGCAGCTAACTATGGCTACACCTTC | TRBV4-1 | . | TRBJ1-2 | few
CASSFLGLAGVVDTGELFF | TGTGCCAGCAGTTTCCTCGGACTAGCGGGAGTAGTGGACACCGGGGAGCTGTTTTTT | TRBV27 | TRBD2 | TRBJ2-2 | .